This T cell receptor (beta chain) was observed in a study of regulatory T cells in long-lasting Graves disease. Stated time point: newly diagnosed GD, antithyroid drugs for less than 3 months. The TCR library was made from RNA that had been extracted from PBMCs in TRIzol. V lost 1 base, J lost 5 bases, and 20 bases lay in between. The CDR3 sequence is 17 residues long. Per germline, CDR1 LGHNT and CDR2 FRNRAP. Points from the study as a whole: Compared with new cases, persistent Graves' patients showed reduced TCR diversity. Sample size was small, which may have lowered accuracy.

Notes on this clonotype: No antigen is known for it.

Through Arm-PCR of CDR3 regions and iRepertoire HTBI primers, TCR beta libraries were built. TCRdb re-derived calls from the multiplex PCR reads in MiXCR, one entry per CDR3 protein. The data show over 500,000 distinct CDR3 sequences, 15% to 20% seen once. Another study also made use of these data, one on T cells in Graves' hyperthyroidism and ophthalmopathy.

Material: peripheral blood mononuclear cells (PBMCs), obtained at new diagnosis, from a patient treated with antithyroid drugs. The receptor's source is a man younger than 35 with Graves disease. The chain has TRBV12-5 and TRBJ1-2; TRBD1 is a possible D gene (5 bases). CDR3 amino acids: CASGLDGDYWANYGYTF. In nucleotides, the CDR3 is TGTGCTAGTGGTTTGGACGGGGACTATTGGGCCAATTATGGCTACACCTTC.